This T cell receptor (beta chain) was sequenced during a study of control samples from healthy donors and cancer patients. Here immunoSEQ multiplex PCR was the method, and the copy in TCRdb shows in-frame clones only, minus some. Here the sample spans 170,000 or so clones, 75% to 95% being singletons. CDR3 length: 15 residues. J was trimmed by 3 bases and V by 7 bases; bases with no gene match: 5. Germline CDR1 reads MNHEY; CDR2 reads SMNVEV (reference sequence). The sample consisted of blood. This clonotype was obtained from a woman in her thirties or forties in good health. This chain uses TRBV27 with TRBJ2-3; 12 bases are a match to TRBD2. CDR3 in amino acids: CASKVTSGGTDTQYF. DNA of the CDR3: TGTGCCAGCAAAGTGACTAGCGGGGGAACAGATACGCAGTATTTT.